The clone carrying this T cell receptor beta chain appeared many times. The antigen remains undetermined. The DNA ends 3 residues before the CDR3 does, and the rest of the CDR3 is filled in from the germline J gene. This sample stems from a study of T cell clonality in common variable immunodeficiency. Whole-study results and caveats: CVID subjects had higher TCRbeta clonality than healthy controls, most marked in about a third. Authors noted CVID clonality's cause needs subpopulation repertoire sequencing.

TCRdb's table, derived via immunoSEQ multiplex PCR, lists solely in-frame clones and lacks some. The repertoire yields more than 35,000 clones, none seen only once; the top ten contain under 3.5%. This CDR3 is built from 15 residues. With 1 base removed from V and 7 bases from J, the gap between germline ends came to 14 bases. The rearrangement joins TRBV12-3 or TRBV12-4 to TRBJ2-1; weak D call: TRBD2 (6 bases). The TCR was taken from a person aged 18 to 75 in good health. The sequenced sample consisted of peripheral blood mononuclear cells. CDR3 amino acids: CASSLGGGAVNEQFF. The covered CDR3 bases are TGTGCCAGCAGTTTAGGGGGCGGGGCAGTGAATGAG.